The 17 T cell receptor beta chains below come from one sample, sequenced in a study of cytomegalovirus exposure and HLA in healthy donors. Vbeta (60) and Jbeta (13) primers were used in the PCR. Some clones are missing from TCRdb's copy, which holds only in-frame ones; the method was immunoSEQ multiplex PCR. Seen here are under 200,000 clones, around 68% observed once, and the top ten hold 2.5% to 3%. The sequencing sample was made of PBMCs. The receptor set was obtained from a man in his forties or fifties in good health and CMV-seronegative.

This chain connects TRBV5-1 to TRBJ2-1; 13 nucleotides agree with TRBD2. The CDR3 extends over 18 amino acids. The germline V gene has CDR1 SGHRS and CDR2 YFSETQ. Losses at the gene ends were 0 bases for V and 2 bases for J; bases not matched to a gene: 5. The CDR3 DNA is TGCGCCAGCAGCTTGGTAACCGGGACTAGCGGGGCCTACAATGAGCAGTTCTTC. It translates to CASSLVTGTSGAYNEQFF.

In regard to this clone: The same CDR3 arises from other DNA sequences in this sample as well. The chain joins TRBV14 to TRBJ1-4; 7 positions agree with TRBD1. V lost 4 bases, J lost 4 bases, and 3 bases stayed unmatched. Germline V gives CDR1 SGHDN, CDR2 FVKESK. CDR3 length: 14 amino acids. The CDR3, as DNA: TGTGCCAGCAGCCCGACAGGGAATAATGAAAAACTGTTTTTT. It encodes CASSPTGNNEKLFF.

This chain uses TRBV5-1 with TRBJ2-3; maybe TRBD2 (7 bases). Germline V gene sequence: CDR1 SGHRS, CDR2 YFSETQ. The CDR3 is made up of 15 amino acids. Trimming pared 4 bases from V and 4 bases from J, leaving 16 bases between. DNA of the CDR3: TGCGCCAGCAGCCAGATGGGGGGGCCGGCAGATACGCAGTATTTT. Encoded protein: CASSQMGGPADTQYF.

The chain carries TRBV5-4 and TRBJ2-5; 11 bases line up with TRBD2. This CDR3 comprises 14 residues. With 1 base clipped from V and 4 bases from J, the junction kept 0 bases outside the gene matches. The germline V gene has CDR1 SGHNT and CDR2 YYREEE (reference sequence). The CDR3 loop is CASSLTSGRETQYF. In DNA, the CDR3 is TGTGCCAGCAGCTTGACTAGCGGGAGAGAGACCCAGTACTTC. The complete variable domain, with remaining parts taken from reference TRBV5-4 and TRBJ2-5, reads ETGVTQSPTHLIKTRGQQVTLRCSSQSGHNTVSWYQQALGQGPQFIFQYYREEENGRGNFPPRFSGLQFPNYSSELNVNALELDDSALYLCASSLTSGRETQYFGPGTRLLVL.

This chain connects TRBV27 to TRBJ2-3; a possible D gene is TRBD1 (5 bases). The germline gives CDR1 MNHEY, CDR2 SMNVEV (reference sequence). The CDR3 has 19 residues. Trimming left V 8 bases short and J 1 base short, with 28 bases between. CDR3 in amino acids: CASSPHGFGQTLRTDTQYF. The CDR3 coding sequence is TGTGCCAGCTCCCCACATGGCTTCGGACAAACCCTTCGCACAGATACGCAGTATTTT.

A few counts support this clone. CDR3 sequence reads: CASKTSSYNEQFF. CDR3 bases: TGTGCCAGCAAAACTAGCTCCTACAATGAGCAGTTCTTC. This chain joins TRBV6-6 and TRBJ2-1, with a possible D match to TRBD2 (5 bases). The CDR3 is made up of 13 amino acids. Germline V lookup: CDR1 MNHNY, CDR2 SVGAGI (reference sequence). V shed 7 bases and J shed 0 bases, with 7 bases lying between them.

The V gene is TRBV27, the J gene TRBJ1-2; D is perhaps TRBD1 (5 bases). This CDR3 contains 13 residues. V dropped 3 bases and J dropped 8 bases, with 13 bases sitting between them. CDR1 and CDR2 (germline): MNHEY, SMNVEV (reference sequence). CDR3: CASSFGQGVGYTF. In nucleotides, the CDR3 is TGTGCCAGCAGTTTCGGGCAGGGTGTGGGCTACACCTTC.

The rearrangement joins TRBV19 to TRBJ2-7; 11 positions agree with TRBD1. Unmatched junction bases numbered 6, after V lost 7 bases and J lost 4 bases. This CDR3 contains 14 residues. Per the germline V gene, CDR1 is LNHDA and CDR2 is SQIVND (reference sequence). The chain's CDR3 is CASTGGQGAYEQYF. In DNA form, the CDR3 reads TGTGCCAGTACTGGAGGACAGGGGGCTTACGAGCAGTACTTC.

This clone was counted once. V usage is TRBV7-9 and J usage is TRBJ2-3; D remains unclear. The germline V gene has CDR1 SEHNR and CDR2 FQNEAQ (reference sequence). Trimming removed 5 bases from V and 0 bases from J, with 3 bases in between. This CDR3 is 12 amino acids long. In DNA form, the CDR3 reads TGTGCCAGCAGCGTAAGCACAGATACGCAGTATTTT. It yields the protein CASSVSTDTQYF.

This chain connects TRBV19 to TRBJ1-4; 7 bases align to TRBD1. CDR3 length equals 15 residues. Per the germline V gene, CDR1 is LNHDA and CDR2 is SQIVND (reference sequence). V gave up 5 bases and J gave up 7 bases; unmatched junction bases: 10. The CDR3 here is CASSRPPGGTEKLFF. DNA of the CDR3: TGTGCCAGTAGTCGCCCGCCAGGGGGGACTGAAAAACTGTTTTTT.

The CDR3 region is CARSTGLAGGLGSYNEQFF. CDR3 in DNA: TGTGCCAGAAGCACGGGACTAGCGGGAGGGCTAGGCTCCTACAATGAGCAGTTCTTC. The chain uses TRBV5-3 and TRBJ2-1; 16 bases are a match to TRBD2. TRBV5-3 is placed among ORFs of uncertain function. This CDR3 spans 19 amino acids. Germline trimming cut 4 bases from V and 0 bases from J; bases unmatched to any gene: 7.

The chain is built from TRBV5-1 and TRBJ1-4; 7 positions agree with TRBD1. Trimming cost V 3 bases and J 5 bases; bases outside gene matches: 4. Per germline, CDR1 SGHRS and CDR2 YFSETQ. The CDR3 contains 14 residues. The CDR3 DNA reads TGCGCCAGCAGCTCCCGGGGACAGAATGAAAAACTGTTTTTT. The encoded protein is CASSSRGQNEKLFF. The whole variable domain, filled in from reference TRBV5-1 and TRBJ1-4, reads KAGVTQTPRYLIKTRGQQVTLSCSPISGHRSVSWYQQTPGQGLQFLFEYFSETQRNKGNFPGRFSGRQFSNSRSEMNVSTLELGDSALYLCASSSRGQNEKLFFGSGTQLSVL.

The chain couples TRBV6-1 to TRBJ1-1; a weak D match, TRBD1 (6 bases). Trimming removed 1 base from V and 6 bases from J, with 12 bases in between. The CDR3 has 14 amino acids. CDR1 MNHNS and CDR2 SASEGT come from the germline V gene. The CDR3 DNA is TGTGCCAGCAGTGAAGGCTACAGGGCAGCTGAAGCTTTCTTT. Its protein is CASSEGYRAAEAFF.

The chain is built from TRBV28 and TRBJ2-5; 9 nucleotides line up with TRBD1. CDR1 is MDHEN, CDR2 SYDVKM, per germline. J gave up 5 bases and V 4 bases, and 8 bases lay outside the gene matches. The CDR3 contains 15 residues. This CDR3 is CASSSPGQGGETQYF. The CDR3 DNA follows: TGTGCCAGCAGTTCACCGGGACAGGGAGGGGAGACCCAGTACTTC.

The J gene is TRBJ2-3, the V gene TRBV5-1; perhaps TRBD2 as D (6 bases). The germline V gene encodes CDR1 SGHRS and CDR2 YFSETQ. CDR3 length: 15 amino acids. V gave up 3 bases and J gave up 3 bases, with 14 bases separating them. The CDR3 sequence is CASSYNSEGTDTQYF. As DNA, the CDR3 is TGCGCCAGCAGCTATAATTCGGAGGGAACAGATACGCAGTATTTT.

This clone was seen only a few times. This chain connects TRBV27 to TRBJ1-6; the D gene is possibly TRBD1 (5 bases). V dropped 6 bases and J dropped 1 base, with 10 bases sitting between them. The V gene's germline CDR1 is MNHEY and CDR2 SMNVEV (reference sequence). The CDR3 is made up of 15 amino acids. In nucleotides, the CDR3 is TGTGCCAGCAGCGGGGGTACTTCCTATAATTCACCCCTCCACTTT. It codes for CASSGGTSYNSPLHF.

The chain joins TRBV7-4 to TRBJ2-7, with D hard to call. V lost 6 bases to trimming and J lost 9 bases, with 12 bases between them. The CDR3 loop spans 11 amino acids. Germline V gene sequence: CDR1 SGHVT, CDR2 SQSDAQ. The CDR3 coding sequence is TGTGCCAGCAGAGCAACTACCGCGCAGTACTTC. Translation: CASRATTAQYF.